This note documents a single TCR beta chain sequence. As yet, its antigen is unknown. The junction does not match germline at one end; this may be a read error. The source of the sample is a study of cytomegalovirus exposure and HLA in healthy donors. Study summary: Earlier findings included some 120 million unique TCR beta sequences obtained from 150 million to 200 million T cells. Study results and caveats: A later analysis showed that HLA-associated TCR beta chains had undergone more clonal expansion than equally common others.

Donors had nominal health at sampling but likely had unrecorded immune exposures. Primers included in the PCR were 60 Vbeta and 13 Jbeta primers. Sequenced by immunoSEQ multiplex PCR; TCRdb stores in-frame clones only, minus some. Among 120,000 to 150,000 clones listed, roughly 82% were seen once. This receptor was obtained from a man under 40 in good health and CMV-seropositive. Sequencing was performed on PBMCs.

The CDR3 DNA is TGTATGGCAGGACATAATGAAAAACTGTTTTTT. Translated, it gives CMAGHNEKLFF. The chain combines TRBV20-1 with TRBJ1-4; weak D call: TRBD1 (5 bases). The CDR3 sequence is 11 residues long. Germline V gene data show CDR1 as DFQATT and CDR2 as SNEGSKA (reference sequence).